The 28 T cell receptor beta chains given below trace back to one sample, sequenced in a study of glioma-infiltrating T cells. TCR alpha and beta CDR3 regions were amplified from RNA using iRepertoire nested multiplex PCR. TCRdb re-called the multiplex PCR reads with MiXCR, one entry per CDR3 protein. The sample gives about 93,000 distinct CDR3 sequences, around 37% of which show up once; 30% to 40% is in the top ten. Sequenced: glioma tissue, nonneoplastic brain tissue, or PBMCs (not recorded which). These receptors originate from a human donor with low-grade glioma or glioblastoma, undergoing nonglioma brain surgery, or in good health (not recorded which).

This clonotype came up many times. The chain uses TRBV20-1 and TRBJ2-4; D perhaps matches TRBD2 (5 bases). The CDR3 has 13 residues. Germline V gives CDR1 DFQATT, CDR2 SNEGSKA (reference sequence). Trimming pared 5 bases from V and 4 bases from J, leaving 12 bases between. CDR3 DNA: TGCAGTGCTGAAGAGGAGGCAAAAAACATTCAGTACTTC. As protein: CSAEEEAKNIQYF.

This clonotype has at least ten counts. The chain has TRBV7-9 and TRBJ2-1; 9 nucleotides match TRBD1. The CDR3 loop spans 15 amino acids. From germline, CDR1 is SEHNR and CDR2 FQNEAQ (reference sequence). J was trimmed by 8 bases and V by 2 bases; bases with no gene match: 7. The CDR3 DNA is TGTGCCAGCAGCTTAAGAACAGGGGGCGCGGATGAGCAGTTCTTC. This gives the protein CASSLRTGGADEQFF.

The CDR3 protein is CASSPRTGGQETQYF. In nucleotides, the CDR3 is TGTGCCAGCTCACCAAGGACAGGGGGCCAAGAGACCCAGTACTTC. The V gene is TRBV18, the J gene TRBJ2-5; 10 bases fit TRBD1. V lost 2 bases, J lost 1 base, and 1 base stayed unmatched. The CDR3 contains 15 residues. CDR1 and CDR2 (germline): KGHSH, LQKENI.

A remark on this clonotype: Just one base apart from a much larger clone, this may be a read error. The chain employs TRBV14 and TRBJ2-1, with D unresolved. Germline V lookup: CDR1 SGHDN, CDR2 FVKESK. There are 14 residues in the CDR3. The CDR3 region is CAGSQVQILDEQFF. The CDR3, as DNA: TGTGCCGGCAGCCAAGTTCAGATTCTAGATGAGCAGTTCTTC.

This clonotype appeared many times. This chain joins TRBV6-1 and TRBJ2-7, with 8 bases fitting TRBD2. Germline CDR1 and CDR2: MNHNS and SASEGT. Losses at the gene ends were 5 bases for V and 7 bases for J; bases not matched to a gene: 13. This CDR3 contains 15 residues. CDR3 nucleotides: TGTGCCAGCAGTCCCCGGGGGAGCGGGGGTGGAGAGCAGTACTTC. Protein sequence: CASSPRGSGGGEQYF.

As to this clonotype: Possible read error: a much larger clone is one base away. This chain connects TRBV12-3 or TRBV12-4 to TRBJ1-3; no clear D. V lost 9 bases, J lost 2 bases, and 14 bases lay in between. This CDR3 region has 14 residues. CDR3 amino acids: CARSPTRAGNTIYF. CDR3 bases: TGTGCCAGAAGCCCCACGAGGGCTGGAAACACCATATATTTT.

This clonotype has ten or more counts. The chain has TRBV28 and TRBJ2-4, with 9 bases identical to TRBD1. Germline V CDR1 and CDR2: MDHEN, SYDVKM. The J segment lost 0 bases and the V segment lost 5 bases, leaving 8 bases of the junction unmatched. CDR3 length: 17 residues. CDR3 amino acids: CASSPTGQGEAKNIQYF. The CDR3 coding sequence is TGTGCCAGCAGTCCGACGGGACAGGGAGAAGCCAAAAACATTCAGTACTTC.

The sample holds one count of this clonotype. The rearrangement uses TRBV28 and TRBJ2-7; no clear D gene. This CDR3 is 15 amino acids long. Trimming took off 3 bases at V and 0 bases at J, with 12 bases between the two ends. The germline V gene has CDR1 MDHEN and CDR2 SYDVKM. CDR3 loop: CASSFVEGSSYEQYF. The CDR3 nucleotides are TGTGCCAGCAGTTTCGTCGAAGGGTCCTCCTACGAGCAGTACTTC.

As concerns this clonotype: The junction shows a germline mismatch at one end, possibly a read error. The rearrangement joins TRBV6-2 or TRBV6-3 to TRBJ1-4, with D perhaps TRBD1 (5 bases). The CDR3 covers 16 residues. The V gene's germline CDR1 is MNHEY and CDR2 SVGEGT. CDR3 sequence: CASRPGRRELGEKLFF. In nucleotides, the CDR3 is TGCGCCAGCAGGCCGGGACGTAGGGAGCTTGGGGAAAAACTGTTTTTT.

This clonotype was counted many times. The J gene is TRBJ2-2, the V gene TRBV6-2 or TRBV6-3; TRBD1 might be the D (5 bases). CDR1 and CDR2 (germline): MNHEY, SVGEGT. This CDR3 is built from 15 residues. The germline V and J ends were trimmed by 8 bases and 5 bases, with 18 bases remaining between them. The CDR3 region has the DNA TGTGCCAGCCTAGGGCAGGGCGTTTTGACCGGGGAGCTGTTTTTT. It translates to CASLGQGVLTGELFF.

This clonotype was detected many times. This chain connects TRBV5-6 to TRBJ2-5, with D uncertain. CDR1 and CDR2 from the germline V gene are SGHDT and YYEEEE. CDR3 size: 16 residues. V lost 6 bases and J 0 bases, leaving 18 bases between the germline ends. CDR3 region: CASNLGPRVYQETQYF. As DNA, the CDR3 is TGTGCCAGCAATCTTGGGCCCAGAGTCTACCAAGAGACCCAGTACTTC. The entire variable domain, with the rest obtained from reference TRBV5-6 and TRBJ2-5, is as follows: DAGVTQSPTHLIKTRGQQVTLRCSPKSGHDTVSWYQQALGQGPQFIFQYYEEEERQRGNFPDRFSGHQFPNYSSELNVNALLLGDSALYLCASNLGPRVYQETQYFGPGTRLLVL.

This clonotype was found many times. V gene TRBV6-1 combines with J gene TRBJ2-1, with 15 bases fitting TRBD2. Trimming cost V 2 bases and J 9 bases; bases outside gene matches: 2. CDR3 length: 15 residues. Germline V gene lookup returns CDR1 MNHNS and CDR2 SASEGT. CDR3 bases: TGTGCCAGCAGTGAACCGGGACTAGCGGGAGGTGAGCAGTTCTTC. Translation gives CASSEPGLAGGEQFF.

Of note for this clonotype: One junction end does not reproduce the germline sequence, and a read error may be involved. This sequence joins TRBV27 and TRBJ2-7; 10 positions agree with TRBD2. The CDR3 runs to 15 residues. Germline CDR1 MNHEY, CDR2 SMNVEV (reference sequence). This chain's CDR3 is CASRDRTSGTNEQCF. Written as DNA, the CDR3 is TGTGCCAGCAGGGACCGGACTAGCGGTACCAACGAGCAGTGCTTC.

The V gene is TRBV6-2 or TRBV6-3, the J gene TRBJ2-3; 10 bases map to TRBD1. The CDR3 totals 17 residues. V was pared by 6 bases and J by 1 base, with 10 bases of the junction left unmatched. Germline V gene sequence: CDR1 MNHEY, CDR2 SVGEGT. CDR3 in DNA: TGTGCCAGCAGGGCAGGACAGGGGGTACAGGGCACAGATACGCAGTATTTT. Its protein product is CASRAGQGVQGTDTQYF.

Many counts were recorded for this clonotype. V is TRBV28 and J is TRBJ1-5; no definite D call. V was shortened by 8 bases and J by 3 bases, with 14 bases between the two germline ends. Looked up from germline, CDR1 is MDHEN and CDR2 is SYDVKM. There are 14 residues in the CDR3. The CDR3 is CASAIGDNNQPQHF. CDR3 nucleotides: TGTGCCAGCGCCATCGGAGACAACAATCAGCCCCAGCATTTT. Filled out from reference TRBV28 and TRBJ1-5, the complete variable domain reads DVKVTQSSRYLVKRTGEKVFLECVQDMDHENMFWYRQDPGLGLRLIYFSYDVKMKEKGDIPEGYSVSREKKERFSLILESASTNQTSMYLCASAIGDNNQPQHFGDGTRLSIL.

Note on this clonotype: The missing conserved phenylalanine or tryptophan at the end of this CDR3 makes a read error likely. The chain is built from TRBV20-1 and TRBJ1-6; TRBD1 matches 7 bases. CDR1 is DFQATT and CDR2 is SNEGSKA in the germline V gene (reference sequence). The CDR3 has 15 residues. CDR3: CSDRDRRQGNSPLHL. In DNA, the CDR3 is TGCAGTGATAGAGATAGGAGACAGGGAAATTCACCCCTCCACCTT.

This clonotype has ten or more counts. The chain uses TRBV20-1 and TRBJ2-7; D call uncertain. The CDR3 runs 15 residues. Germline-derived CDR1 and CDR2 are DFQATT and SNEGSKA (reference sequence). The ends were cut back, 4 bases at V and 4 bases at J, with 20 bases in the middle. The CDR3 loop reads CSAMQPGRVPYEQYF. In nucleotides, the CDR3 is TGCAGTGCTATGCAGCCGGGTAGGGTCCCTTACGAGCAGTACTTC.

This clonotype has a count of ten or more. This chain joins TRBV5-1 and TRBJ2-7, with a weak D call TRBD2 (5 bases). V lost 0 bases to trimming and J lost 3 bases, with 10 bases between them. This CDR3 comprises 14 residues. Germline assignment: CDR1 SGHRS and CDR2 YFSETQ. DNA of the CDR3: TGCGCCAGCAGCTTGGCCGACGAGGGCTACGAGCAGTACTTC. Protein: CASSLADEGYEQYF.

The genes are TRBV24-1 and TRBJ2-1; a possible D gene is TRBD2 (5 bases). CDR3 length: 17 amino acids. Germline V CDR1 and CDR2: KGHDR, SFDVKD. V was pared by 6 bases and J by 0 bases, with 17 bases between. CDR3 amino acids: CATSNNGLPSSYNEQFF. CDR3 coding DNA: TGTGCCACCAGTAACAACGGACTCCCCAGCTCCTACAATGAGCAGTTCTTC.

The chain has TRBV6-1 and TRBJ1-1, with no clear D. The CDR3 extends over 14 amino acids. CDR1 is MNHNS and CDR2 is SASEGT in the germline V gene. The CDR3 sequence: CDTRTEGGNTEAFF. As DNA, the CDR3 is TGTGACACCCGTACAGAAGGAGGGAACACTGAAGCTTTCTTT.

In DNA form, the CDR3 reads TGCAGTGCTTCGGGAGGGCCCGGACAGGGCCACGAGCAGTACTTC. Protein product: CSASGGPGQGHEQYF. The V gene is TRBV20-1, the J gene TRBJ2-7; tentatively, D is TRBD1 or TRBD2 (8 bases each). CDR3 length: 15 amino acids. From germline, CDR1 is DFQATT and CDR2 SNEGSKA (reference sequence). V was clipped by 5 bases and J by 5 bases, with 22 bases between them.

On this clonotype: An end of the junction differs from the germline gene, which may be a read error. The chain recombines TRBV6-4 with TRBJ1-1; tentative D call: TRBD1 (5 bases). Germline values: CDR1 MRHNA, CDR2 SNTAGT. This CDR3 is built from 13 residues. The DNA of the CDR3 is TGTGCCAGCAGCCCCTCTCAGGGATCGGTTGCTATTTTT. Translation: CASSPSQGSVAIF.

This clonotype was counted many times. The chain joins TRBV28 to TRBJ2-3; TRBD1 matches 8 bases. Germline CDR1 MDHEN, CDR2 SYDVKM. Trimming removed 5 bases from V and 4 bases from J; junction bases left unmatched: 14. CDR3 size: 17 residues. The CDR3 region is CASSPTRGTGFPDTQYF. The CDR3 DNA reads as TGTGCCAGCAGTCCAACACGGGGGACAGGTTTCCCAGATACGCAGTATTTT.

In its sample, this clonotype was seen many times. The rearrangement joins TRBV15 to TRBJ2-2, with 10 bases identical to TRBD1. Germline lookup yields CDR1 LNHNV and CDR2 YYDKDF (reference sequence). V trimming: 5 bases; J trimming: 7 bases; junction bases outside the gene matches: 7. The CDR3 length is 15 residues. The CDR3 DNA follows: TGTGCCACCAGCGCCCTGACAGGGGGCATCGGGGAGCTGTTTTTT. Translating gives CATSALTGGIGELFF.

This clonotype was seen ten or more times. V is TRBV20-1 and J is TRBJ2-1, with 7 positions matching TRBD2. V shed 2 bases and J 7 bases; nucleotides not matched to a gene: 11. In germline, CDR1 is DFQATT, CDR2 SNEGSKA (reference sequence). The CDR3 has 15 amino acids. CDR3 protein: CSARPASGAFNEQFF. The CDR3 coding sequence is TGCAGTGCTAGACCGGCGAGCGGGGCCTTTAATGAGCAGTTCTTC.

This clonotype was counted many times. The rearrangement uses TRBV14 and TRBJ1-2; maybe TRBD1 (6 bases). The CDR3 totals 13 residues. Germline CDR1 and CDR2: SGHDN and FVKESK. V lost 4 bases and J lost 4, with 10 bases in between. CDR3 amino acids: CASSLQGGYGYTF. CDR3 sequence (DNA): TGTGCCAGCAGCCTACAGGGAGGCTATGGCTACACCTTC. Based on the CDR3 plus reference TRBV14 and TRBJ1-2, the full variable domain is EAGVTQFPSHSVIEKGQTVTLRCDPISGHDNLYWYRRVMGKEIKFLLHFVKESKQDESGMPNNRFLAERTGGTYSTLKVQPAELEDSGVYFCASSLQGGYGYTFGSGTRLTVV.

In its sample, this clonotype was seen many times. The chain employs TRBV5-1 and TRBJ1-3; 10 nucleotides agree with TRBD1. The CDR3 has 16 residues. J lost 0 bases, V lost 4 bases, and 4 bases had no gene match. Germline values: CDR1 SGHRS, CDR2 YFSETQ. CDR3 DNA: TGCGCCAGCAGCCGGGACAGGGGCGTCTCTGGAAACACCATATATTTT. Translated, it gives CASSRDRGVSGNTIYF.

This clonotype was detected once. A read error may account for a junction end that differs from germline. This chain joins TRBV7-2 and TRBJ1-1; no definite D call. This CDR3 has 14 residues. Germline CDR1 and CDR2: SGHTA and FQGNSA. The CDR3 coding sequence is TGTGCCAGCAGCTTAACCATGGGAAGGACTGAGGCTTTCTTT. This translates into CASSLTMGRTEAFF.